Described below is a single T cell receptor (beta chain) sequence and its context. TCRdb used MiXCR to reprocess the RT-PCR reads, holding one entry per CDR3 protein. This sample has some 160,000 distinct CDR3 sequences, with 24% found just once. These data come from a study of patients and donors after allogeneic stem cell transplantation. Germline values: CDR1 MNHEY, CDR2 SVGAGI. CDR3 length equals 13 residues. The V gene lost 2 bases and the J gene lost 4 bases, with 8 bases spanning the gap. The sequencing sample was made of blood, either unsorted or a sorted T cell fraction (not recorded which). This TCR was sampled from a human donor who was either an allogeneic HSCT recipient or a stem cell or donor lymphocyte infusion donor (not recorded which). It is not recorded whose cells these are; they may come from a transplant donor. This chain links TRBV6-5 with TRBJ1-2; tentatively, D is TRBD1 (5 bases). The CDR3 is CASSYGASYGYTF. The CDR3 region has the DNA TGTGCCAGCAGTTACGGGGCGAGCTATGGCTACACCTTC.